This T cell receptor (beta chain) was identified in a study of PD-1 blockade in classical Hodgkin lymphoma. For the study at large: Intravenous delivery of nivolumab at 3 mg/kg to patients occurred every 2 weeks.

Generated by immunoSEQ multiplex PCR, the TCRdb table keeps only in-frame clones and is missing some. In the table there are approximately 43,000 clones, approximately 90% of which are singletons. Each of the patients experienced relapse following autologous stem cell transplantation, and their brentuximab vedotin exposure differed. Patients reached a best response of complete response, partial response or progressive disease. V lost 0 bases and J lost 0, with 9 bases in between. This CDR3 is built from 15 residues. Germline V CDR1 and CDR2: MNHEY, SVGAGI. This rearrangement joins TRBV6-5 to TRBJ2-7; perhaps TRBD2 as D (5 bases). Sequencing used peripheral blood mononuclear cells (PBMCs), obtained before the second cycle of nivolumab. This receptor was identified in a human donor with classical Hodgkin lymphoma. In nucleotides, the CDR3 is TGTGCCAGCAGTTACTCCGGACTGGACTCCTACGAGCAGTACTTC. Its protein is CASSYSGLDSYEQYF.